This T cell receptor beta chain was found in a study of identical twins. Between the trimmed V and J ends, which lost 3 bases and 1 base, there was a span of 9 bases. Germline CDR1 is MGHDK and CDR2 is SYGVNS. This CDR3 region has 14 residues. TCRdb itself ran the 5' RACE reads through MiXCR, one entry per CDR3 protein. Among fewer than 900,000 distinct CDR3 sequences listed, 21% were seen once. The donor group consisted entirely of healthy Caucasians. These sequences were also reported in another study, on T cells expressing NK-cell markers. From that study: In several experiments, sorting was confined to alpha-beta TCR T cells through use of an anti-gamma-delta TCR antibody.

Sequencing was performed on PBMCs. The gene calls are TRBV25-1 and TRBJ1-1; D perhaps matches TRBD1 (5 bases). The clonotype originates from a woman in her late teens or twenties in good health. CDR3 sequence reads: CASSEGVGNTEAFF. The CDR3 nucleotides read TGTGCCAGCAGTGAGGGGGTAGGGAACACTGAAGCTTTCTTT.